These 27 T cell receptor beta chains originate from one sample sequenced in a study of cytomegalovirus exposure and HLA in healthy donors. PCR primers comprised 60 Vbeta and 13 Jbeta primers. Clones were sequenced by immunoSEQ multiplex PCR, and TCRdb holds only the in-frame ones, with some missing. The data show 80,000 or so clones, about two thirds seen once. The sample comprised PBMCs. All receptors derive from a man aged 30 to 45 in good health and CMV-seropositive.

This clone has a handful of counts. This chain uses TRBV6-5 with TRBJ1-2, with D uncertain. V lost 6 bases and J 2 bases, leaving 10 bases between the germline ends. Per the germline V gene, CDR1 is MNHEY and CDR2 is SVGAGI. This CDR3 is built from 13 residues. The CDR3 sequence: CASRPTVNYGYTF. CDR3 coding DNA: TGTGCCAGCAGGCCCACAGTAAACTATGGCTACACCTTC.

The rearrangement joins TRBV5-4 to TRBJ2-2; no clear D. V was pared by 4 bases and J by 6 bases, with 4 bases between. The CDR3 has 11 residues. Germline CDR1 reads SGHNT; CDR2 reads YYREEE (reference sequence). The CDR3 bases are TGTGCCAGCAGCCTTTCCGGGGAGCTGTTTTTT. Protein: CASSLSGELFF. Together with reference TRBV5-4 and TRBJ2-2, the CDR3 gives the full variable domain: ETGVTQSPTHLIKTRGQQVTLRCSSQSGHNTVSWYQQALGQGPQFIFQYYREEENGRGNFPPRFSGLQFPNYSSELNVNALELDDSALYLCASSLSGELFFGEGSRLTVL.

The rearrangement joins TRBV28 to TRBJ1-5; D possibly corresponds to TRBD1 (6 bases). Germline V lookup: CDR1 MDHEN, CDR2 SYDVKM. V lost 11 bases and J 2 bases, leaving 10 bases between the germline ends. The CDR3 is 12 residues long. The CDR3 loop is CAEGVGNQPQHF. DNA for the CDR3: TGTGCCGAGGGGGTTGGCAATCAGCCCCAGCATTTT.

The chain carries TRBV29-1 and TRBJ1-5; D may be TRBD1 (6 bases). Germline V lookup: CDR1 SQVTM, CDR2 ANQGSEA. V gave up 5 bases and J gave up 1 base, with 12 bases separating them. The CDR3 contains 14 residues. CDR3 in amino acids: CSVSGTQSNQPQHF. In DNA form, the CDR3 reads TGCAGCGTTTCCGGGACACAGAGCAATCAGCCCCAGCATTTT.

This clone was found a few times. The chain carries TRBV28 and TRBJ2-3; 11 bases align to TRBD1. V dropped 11 bases and J dropped 4; count of bases not matched to a gene: 11. Germline lookup yields CDR1 MDHEN and CDR2 SYDVKM. The CDR3 has 15 amino acids. CDR3 sequence (DNA): TGTGCCTCACCACCTCCGGGACAGGGGGCAGATACGCAGTATTTT. It is translated as CASPPPGQGADTQYF.

The chain employs TRBV6-1 and TRBJ2-7; perhaps TRBD2 as D (11 bases). Germline V gene lookup returns CDR1 MNHNS and CDR2 SASEGT. This CDR3 has 20 residues. With 4 bases removed from V and 0 bases from J, the gap between germline ends came to 28 bases. The CDR3 coding sequence is TGTGCCAGCAGTGTCGACAGGGGGCGGCTAGCGGGAGGCTTCTCCTACGAGCAGTACTTC. Amino acids: CASSVDRGRLAGGFSYEQYF.

CDR3 coding DNA: TGTGCCAGCTGTTACAGACGGACAGAACAACTGTTTTTT. Translating gives CASCYRRTEQLFF. The chain is built from TRBV2 and TRBJ2-2, with D perhaps TRBD1 (6 bases). The V gene lost 8 bases and the J gene lost 14 bases, with 21 bases spanning the gap. This CDR3 has 13 residues. The germline V gene encodes CDR1 SNHLY and CDR2 FYNNEI.

The chain carries TRBV13 and TRBJ2-1, with D possibly being TRBD2 (5 bases). V was clipped by 4 bases and J by 6 bases, with 13 bases between them. This CDR3 is 14 amino acids long. In germline, CDR1 is PRHDT, CDR2 FYEKMQ (reference sequence). CDR3 region: CASSSSDGVNEQFF. The CDR3 DNA reads TGTGCCAGCAGCTCATCGGACGGGGTCAATGAGCAGTTCTTC.

V gene TRBV6-5 combines with J gene TRBJ2-3; D is possibly TRBD1 (6 bases). The CDR3 extends over 13 amino acids. Germline V gene sequence: CDR1 MNHEY, CDR2 SVGAGI. The V gene lost 6 bases and the J gene lost 5 bases, with 12 bases spanning the gap. CDR3: CASSQLRGDTQYF. Written as DNA, the CDR3 is TGTGCCAGCAGCCAGCTCAGGGGAGATACGCAGTATTTT.

This clone was detected only a few times. Other DNA sequences in the same sample also yield this CDR3. V usage is TRBV2 and J usage is TRBJ2-7, with TRBD1 matching over 7 bases. V lost 5 bases, J lost 3 bases, and 7 bases stayed unmatched. This CDR3 contains 14 residues. The germline V gene has CDR1 SNHLY and CDR2 FYNNEI. The CDR3 reads CASSSGTELYEQYF. In nucleotides, the CDR3 is TGTGCCAGCAGTTCCGGGACAGAACTCTACGAGCAGTACTTC.

The chain combines TRBV28 with TRBJ1-2; D possibly corresponds to TRBD1 (5 bases). CDR1 MDHEN and CDR2 SYDVKM come from the germline V gene. The germline V and J ends were trimmed by 4 bases and 6 bases, with 12 bases remaining between them. The CDR3 covers 13 residues. CDR3 protein: CASSSVMGHGYTF. In DNA form, the CDR3 reads TGTGCCAGCAGTTCCGTAATGGGGCATGGCTACACCTTC.

The J gene is TRBJ1-5, the V gene TRBV15; maybe TRBD1 (6 bases). The germline V gene has CDR1 LNHNV and CDR2 YYDKDF (reference sequence). Trimming removed 3 bases at V and 7 bases at J, with 16 bases between. The CDR3 runs 15 residues. The CDR3 DNA reads as TGTGCCACCAGCAGGCACACAGGGTTGAACCAGCCCCAGCATTTT. Translation gives CATSRHTGLNQPQHF.

The chain couples TRBV19 to TRBJ2-7, with D uncertain. The CDR3 runs to 10 residues. Trimming left V 8 bases short and J 4 bases short, with 6 bases between. Germline CDR1 is LNHDA and CDR2 is SQIVND (reference sequence). The CDR3: CASHNYEQYF. The DNA of the CDR3 is TGTGCCAGTCACAATTACGAGCAGTACTTC. Full variable domain (rest looked up from reference TRBV19 and TRBJ2-7): DGGITQSPKYLFRKEGQNVTLSCEQNLNHDAMYWYRQDPGQGLRLIYYSQIVNDFQKGDIAEGYSVSREKKESFPLTVTSAQKNPTAFYLCASHNYEQYFGPGTRLTVT.

Ten or more counts support this clone. The gene calls are TRBV5-1 and TRBJ1-1; D not resolved. CDR1 and CDR2 from the germline V gene are SGHRS and YFSETQ. The CDR3 loop spans 12 amino acids. Trimming shortened V by 1 base and J by 4 bases, and 5 bases separated the two germline ends. DNA of the CDR3: TGCGCCAGCAGCTTGACAGCCACTGAAGCTTTCTTT. Protein: CASSLTATEAFF.

The chain combines TRBV9 with TRBJ2-6; no reliable D call. Per germline, CDR1 SGDLS and CDR2 YYNGEE. Trimming pared 3 bases from V and 4 bases from J, leaving 8 bases between. The CDR3 is 14 residues long. The CDR3 coding sequence is TGTGCCAGCAGCGACTACCGAGGGGCCAACGTCCTGACTTTC. As protein: CASSDYRGANVLTF. Complete variable domain (other parts from reference TRBV9 and TRBJ2-6): DSGVTQTPKHLITATGQRVTLRCSPRSGDLSVYWYQQSLDQGLQFLIQYYNGEERAKGNILERFSAQQFPDLHSELNLSSLELGDSALYFCASSDYRGANVLTFGAGSRLTVL.

The chain recombines TRBV6-5 with TRBJ1-2, with 8 bases lining up with TRBD1. This CDR3 has 14 residues. The ends lost 6 bases at V and 3 bases at J; junction bases unmatched: 6. Germline V gives CDR1 MNHEY, CDR2 SVGAGI. In nucleotides, the CDR3 is TGTGCCAGCAGAAGGGACAGGACGGACTATGGCTACACCTTC. Translated: CASRRDRTDYGYTF.

The genes are TRBV6-5 and TRBJ2-2, with a weak D call TRBD2 (5 bases). Germline loops: CDR1 MNHEY, CDR2 SVGAGI. The CDR3 contains 15 residues. V was cut by 0 bases and J by 6 bases, with 11 bases left in between. The CDR3 DNA sequence: TGTGCCAGCAGTTACTCGAGGAGGCTCTCCGGGGAGCTGTTTTTT. This codes for CASSYSRRLSGELFF.

The sample holds a few counts of this clone. The chain has TRBV12-5 and TRBJ1-5; D is ambiguous. Germline V CDR1 and CDR2: LGHNT, FRNRAP. V was trimmed by 1 base and J by 7 bases, leaving 8 bases between them. CDR3 length: 13 residues. The CDR3, as DNA: TGTGCTAGTGGTTTGGGGGGAGGGCAGCCCCAGCATTTT. Translating gives CASGLGGGQPQHF.

This sequence joins TRBV7-8 and TRBJ1-1, with 8 bases that match TRBD1. The germline CDR1 and CDR2 sequences are SGHVS and FQNEAQ. The junction had 6 bases not matched to a gene; V was cut back by 5 bases and J by 1 base. CDR3 length: 15 residues. The CDR3 DNA reads as TGTGCCAGCAGCCCCAGGACAGGGTCGAACACTGAAGCTTTCTTT. Its protein is CASSPRTGSNTEAFF.

V is TRBV11-2 and J is TRBJ2-7, with 8 bases that match TRBD1. The CDR3 runs to 14 residues. The germline V gene encodes CDR1 SGHAT and CDR2 FQNNGV. The V gene end was trimmed by 6 bases and the J gene end by 3 bases; junction bases not matched to a gene: 7. CDR3 region: CASSQGQGRYEQYF. CDR3 DNA: TGTGCCAGCAGTCAAGGACAGGGACGCTACGAGCAGTACTTC.

The CDR3 nucleotides read TGTGCCAGCAGTCCTGGGACAGCAGGCAACGAGCAGTACTTC. It encodes CASSPGTAGNEQYF. The chain recombines TRBV6-1 with TRBJ2-7, with 7 nucleotides matching TRBD1. Germline V gene sequence: CDR1 MNHNS, CDR2 SASEGT. The CDR3 consists of 14 residues. J was trimmed by 5 bases and V by 5 bases; bases with no gene match: 9.

The V call is TRBV6-1, the J call TRBJ1-3, with D uncertain. CDR1 MNHNS and CDR2 SASEGT come from the germline V gene. V was trimmed by 3 bases and J by 0 bases, leaving 9 bases between them. The CDR3 is made up of 15 amino acids. CDR3 in amino acids: CASSDNRPSGNTIYF. The CDR3 region has the DNA TGTGCCAGCAGTGATAACAGACCCTCTGGAAACACCATATATTTT.

There are a few counts of this clone. The chain links TRBV19 to TRBJ2-2; possible D gene TRBD1, 5 bases. This CDR3 contains 17 residues. V lost 7 bases and J lost 0, with 18 bases in between. Germline V gives CDR1 LNHDA, CDR2 SQIVND (reference sequence). The chain's CDR3 is CASIQTARLTNTGELFF. CDR3 coding DNA: TGTGCCAGTATTCAGACAGCGCGACTTACGAACACCGGGGAGCTGTTTTTT.

The rearrangement uses TRBV21-1 and TRBJ1-5. TRBV21-1 is reported as a pseudogene. The CDR3 consists of 10 residues. The CDR3: CASSNQPQHF. DNA of the CDR3: TGTGCCAGTTCTAATCAGCCCCAGCATTTT.

The rearrangement joins TRBV7-9 to TRBJ2-7; 13 bases match TRBD2. This CDR3 is built from 15 residues. Germline values: CDR1 SEHNR, CDR2 FQNEAQ (reference sequence). J was trimmed by 5 bases and V by 3 bases; bases with no gene match: 4. CDR3 coding DNA: TGTGCCAGCAGCTTTCCGGGACTAGCGGGGCACGAGCAGTACTTC. As protein: CASSFPGLAGHEQYF.

V gene TRBV27 combines with J gene TRBJ2-7; 9 positions match TRBD1. Germline V gene data show CDR1 as MNHEY and CDR2 as SMNVEV (reference sequence). J was trimmed by 4 bases and V by 5 bases; bases with no gene match: 6. CDR3 size: 14 residues. CDR3 region: CASSMGTGRYEQYF. The CDR3, as DNA: TGTGCCAGCAGTATGGGGACAGGGAGGTACGAGCAGTACTTC.

The CDR3 sequence: CASSWRTPNSPLHF. CDR3 DNA: TGTGCCAGCAGTTGGCGGACACCTAATTCACCCCTCCACTTT. V usage is TRBV27 and J usage is TRBJ1-6, with a possible D match to TRBD1 (5 bases). CDR3 length: 14 residues. Germline CDR1 reads MNHEY; CDR2 reads SMNVEV (reference sequence). V lost 4 bases and J 6 bases, leaving 10 bases between the germline ends.